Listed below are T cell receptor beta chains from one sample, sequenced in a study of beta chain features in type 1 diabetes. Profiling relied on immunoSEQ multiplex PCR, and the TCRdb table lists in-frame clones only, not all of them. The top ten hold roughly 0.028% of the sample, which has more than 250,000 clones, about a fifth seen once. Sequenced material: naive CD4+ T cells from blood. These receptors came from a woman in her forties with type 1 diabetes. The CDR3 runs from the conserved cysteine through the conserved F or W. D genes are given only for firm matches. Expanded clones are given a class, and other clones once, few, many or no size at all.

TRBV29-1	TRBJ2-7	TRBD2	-	TGCAGCGTTGGCACTAGCGGGTCCTACGAGCAGTACTTC	CSVGTSGSYEQYF
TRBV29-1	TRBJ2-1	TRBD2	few	TGCAGCCTTTGGGCACGGGGGGGCCCCAATGAGCAGTTCTTC	CSLWARGGPNEQFF
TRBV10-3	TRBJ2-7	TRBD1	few	TGTGCCATCAGTGACGACAGGGTCTCCTACGAGCAGTACTTC	CAISDDRVSYEQYF
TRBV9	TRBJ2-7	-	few	TGTGCCAGCAGCGTAGGTCCGGTAGCGGAGTACGAGCAGTACTTC	CASSVGPVAEYEQYF
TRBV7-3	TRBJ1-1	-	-	TGTGCCAGCAGCCCTACCGGGACACTTCAAGCTTTCTTT	CASSPTGTLQAFF
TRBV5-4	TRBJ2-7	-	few	TGTGCCAGCAGCTTGGCCTTGACAGGTAACAACGAGCAGTACTTC	CASSLALTGNNEQYF
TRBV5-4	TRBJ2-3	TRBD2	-	TGTGCCAGCAGCTTGGCCCAGCGGGGGTTCACAGATACGCAGTATTTT	CASSLAQRGFTDTQYF
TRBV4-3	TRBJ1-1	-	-	TGCGCCAGCAGCCTGGCGGTCGTAGGCACTGAAGCTTTCTTT	CASSLAVVGTEAFF
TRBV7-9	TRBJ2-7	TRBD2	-	TGTGCCAGCAGCTTTAGCGGGAGGGCCGGAGAGCAGTACTTC	CASSFSGRAGEQYF
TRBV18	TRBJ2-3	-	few	TGTGCCAGCTCCATGAACAGGGATACGCAGTATTTT	CASSMNRDTQYF
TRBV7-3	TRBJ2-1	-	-	TGTGCCAGCAGCTCCGGGACCCCCGCGGGGAATGAGCAGTTCTTC	CASSSGTPAGNEQFF
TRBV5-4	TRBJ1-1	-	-	TGTGCCAGCAGCTTGGTGGGCCTTCGGTCTGAAGCTTTCTTT	CASSLVGLRSEAFF
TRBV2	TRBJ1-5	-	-	TGTGCCAGCAGTGGGAGGGTTCAGCCCCAGCATTTT	CASSGRVQPQHF
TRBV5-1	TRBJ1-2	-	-	TGCGCCAGCAGCCTCGCCCCGGGGAACGGCTACACCTTC	CASSLAPGNGYTF
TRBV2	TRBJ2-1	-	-	TGTGCCAGCAGTGATAGGCGGGACCCCTACAATGAGCAGTTCTTC	CASSDRRDPYNEQFF
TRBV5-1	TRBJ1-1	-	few	TGCGCCAGCAGCTTCGACAGGAACACTGAAGCTTTCTTT	CASSFDRNTEAFF
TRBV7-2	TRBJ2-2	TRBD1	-	TGTGCCAGCAGCTTCTCACAGGGGCATGGCGGGGAGCTGTTTTTT	CASSFSQGHGGELFF
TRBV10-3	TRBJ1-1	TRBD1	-	TGTGCCATCAGTGGACAGGGTATGAACACTGAAGCTTTCTTT	CAISGQGMNTEAFF